This entry features one T cell receptor beta chain sequence. The target of this receptor is not known. No base-level quality is on record; no much larger clone is a single base apart. Receptor libraries were prepared by the immunoSEQ multiplex PCR assay. The multiplex PCR relied on a mix of 60 forward primers for TCR Vbeta segments and 13 reverse primers for TCR Jbeta segments. The CDR3 region of rearranged TCR beta genes was amplified from genomic DNA with a multiplex PCR assay. The amplified TCR beta libraries were sequenced on the Illumina HiSeq System as 87-base-pair reads. Regarding the original processing steps: A later analysis counted about 80 million unique TCR beta chains across the 550 to 750 repertoires, and some 11 million of these chains were shared by at least two donors. To remove PCR and sequencing errors, raw reads were error-corrected and collapsed into unique sequences using a nearest-neighbor algorithm that merged closely related sequences. V, D and J gene segments were assigned by aligning CDR3 sequences to IMGT reference sequences. For a sequence to be retained, a match of at least six nucleotides to both a V gene segment and a J gene segment was required. Rearrangements were classified as productive when the CDR3 lacked stop codons and remained in frame with V and J, and all other rearrangements were classified as non-productive. CDR3 was defined according to IMGT convention as the region running from the second conserved V-encoded cysteine to the conserved J-encoded phenylalanine. Sequences without an unambiguous match to a single V gene segment were excluded from the earlier analysis of over 500 of the donors. An earlier analysis of a few hundred of the donors called V segments functional above 56.7% productive rearrangements and segregating when the between-donor standard deviation exceeded 5%. A statistical classification framework was developed to diagnose cytomegalovirus status using the catalog of TCR beta chain sequences. In a later analysis, V and J genes were assigned by comparing TCR nucleotide sequences against IMGT/GENE-DB human TR gene sequences. A later analysis assigned CDR3 sequences and most-parsimonious VDJ recombination scenarios with the TCRdist pipeline. In a later analysis, each TCR beta chain was defined by its CDR3 amino acid sequence together with its V-gene family, and reads without a unique V-gene family were excluded. A later analysis removed 592 highly shared, low-generation-probability nucleotide sequences to deal with suspected cross-contamination and a sequencing artifact. In a later analysis, a clonal expansion index was calculated for each public chain from normalized within-repertoire ranks of inferred template counts. Generation probabilities in a later analysis came from a VDJ recombination model fitted to out-of-frame rearrangements, and those results were checked against IGoR. A later analysis scored TCR-TCR, TCR-HLA and TCR-CMV co-occurrence with hypergeometric tests, applying a repertoire-size bias correction to TCR pairs. In a later analysis, false discovery rates were estimated by permuting HLA or CMV assignments 20 times. In a later analysis, co-occurring TCRs were grouped with DBSCAN, and TCRdist sequence similarity was added when clustering was performed within HLA-allele-positive subsets. Repertoires with fewer than 30,000 or more than 120,000 public chains were left out of co-occurrence clustering, as were a handful of repertoires with anomalous nucleotide sharing. TCRdb limited this immuneACCESS table to in-frame rearrangements with V and J called. A share of clones is missing; checked studies link under half to unresolved V genes, and the rest is unexplained. For V, J and clone size, that table is used; D and trimming come from the DNA. This sample comprises 90,000 to 130,000 clones, around 80% of them detected only once. Just under 3% of the sample goes to the ten largest clones.

The CDR3 measures 19 amino acids from cysteine to phenylalanine. Kept here is only the CDR3 DNA, which spans 57 bases and is read in frame from base 1. The cohort was made up of about 670 healthy bone marrow donors. At the time of sampling, all cohort members were nominally healthy, though unrecorded immune exposures were likely present. The donor tested CMV seropositive, placing the donor among the 250 to 300 seropositive members of the cohort. Every donor gave a peripheral blood sample, and the peripheral blood mononuclear cells from that sample were used for TCR beta sequencing. The Qiagen DNeasy Blood Extraction Kit was used to extract genomic DNA from the blood cell samples. This sample was taken from a study of cytomegalovirus exposure and HLA in healthy donors (dated by TCRdb to about 2017). Study-wide context: An earlier analysis of approximately 640 of the donors reported approximately 270 Gb of sequence data and some 120 million unique TCR beta sequences from about 179 million T cells. Every discovery cohort repertoire had been produced on one sequencing platform. To predict cytomegalovirus infection status, the study combined high-throughput TCR immunosequencing, statistical association of individual TCRs with disease status, and machine learning. Around 320 gigabases of sequencing data and approximately 85 million unique TCR sequences were included in an early release covering about 700 HLA-typed donors. The genetic ancestry cluster associated with self-reported Caucasian donors included around 76% of the roughly 400 genotyped donors. A later analysis re-examined previously published TCR beta repertoires from several hundred donors and added high-resolution HLA genotyping to investigate patterns of TCR occurrence. A later genetic analysis took genome-wide SNP genotypes for about 65% of the 666 donors and used that subset as a discovery cohort. Donor age, sex, ethnicity and CMV serostatus were compiled together with the repertoire data. An earlier analysis of 587 of the donors used high-throughput TCR beta sequencing to judge whether each TCR beta V gene segment behaved as functional or pseudogenic. HLA typing covered class I and class II loci at four-digit resolution. The study was designed to test whether signatures of past pathogen exposure could be identified by cataloging public T cell receptors. Five DR-DQ haplotypes were treated as single units for association and clustering because of strong linkage in the cohort. Along with the roughly 670-subject first cohort, a separate validation cohort of over 90 different subjects was used. The later analysis used no new phenotypic data to find candidate immune exposures, relying instead on TCR beta sequences and their occurrence across donors. The study profiled the T cell repertoires of approximately 700 subjects by immunosequencing and related them to cytomegalovirus serostatus. Among a few hundred genotyped donors of the cohort, an average of around 240,000 unique TCR beta nucleotide sequences were sequenced per donor, 15% to 20% of them non-productive. The number of typed donors differed by locus: roughly 629-640 for A, B, C, DRB1 and DQB1; 500 to 550 for DQA1; roughly 600 for DPA1; and 450 to 480 for DPB1. Overall study results and their limits: The authors suggested that the approach could potentially be extended to other disease states and immunological phenotypes. According to a later genetic analysis, donors in an Asian-associated ancestry cluster had fewer N-insertions in productive TCRs than the approximately 650-donor mean. In a later analysis, most CMV-associated TCR beta chains were found to appear HLA-restricted, with HLA associations seemingly driven largely by CMV exposure. Correlated functional status among segregating V segments might be attributable to linkage disequilibrium, but an unknown experimental factor could not be ruled out. A later analysis found that TCR association rates varied across HLA loci, with DRB1 alleles showing the most associated TCRs and HLA-C alleles the fewest. In a later analysis, some 18,000 TCR beta sequences were associated with specific HLA alleles at a false discovery rate of 0.05. A group of highly shared sequence variants was considered likely to be a technical artifact of the sequencing pipeline. Several of the top co-occurrence clusters appeared to be linked to parvovirus B19, influenza, CMV and Epstein-Barr virus, according to a later analysis. In vitro tests confirmed that a few of the cytomegalovirus-associated TCR beta chains recognize cytomegalovirus antigens. A total of 150 to 200 TCR beta chains were listed by the study as associated with cytomegalovirus. For the cohort, immune exposure information was limited to CMV serostatus. Across donors, most TCR sequences were observed very rarely, whereas some public TCRs were present in many individuals. Strong co-occurrence of HLA alleles, especially DR and DQ, made assigning TCR associations to individual alleles difficult. A further reported finding was that TCR beta sequences accurately predicted the HLA-A and HLA-B alleles for most subjects in the first cohort. The classifier was reported to diagnose cytomegalovirus status with high specificity and sensitivity in both the original and validation cohorts. HLA typing was unavailable for some donors at each locus, so association tests used only the typed subset. The earlier analysis of approximately 540 of the donors excluded approximately 17 rarely observed V segments, including chromosome 9 orphons, because counts were too low. A later genetic analysis associated a missense DCLRE1C variant with V-gene and J-gene trimming of TCR beta chains, and an independent cohort replicated the association. The cohort was sequenced for TCR beta chains only, and without alpha or paired-chain data the features that could be detected were limited. Because the 87-base-pair reads could not distinguish some IMGT-functional V segments, including TRBV6-2 and TRBV6-3, those segments were excluded. A later analysis found that HLA-associated TCR beta chains were more clonally expanded and had lower generation probabilities than equally common non-associated chains. Roughly uniform sequencing depth across donors was assumed in presence/absence analyses, although this assumption may not hold. Broadly in line with IMGT annotations, most TCR beta V segments showed up in productive rearrangements about 87% or about 30% of the time in an earlier analysis of several hundred of the donors.

Sequenced: PBMCs. Recombination joined TRBV21-1 with TRBJ2-7; TRBD2 reflects the table's D call only, with no check against the DNA. TRBV21-1 is annotated as a pseudogene. The receptor was isolated from a woman between 55 and 75 years old in good health and CMV-seropositive. Here is the DNA: TGTGCCAGCAGCATCATCACCGGGACTAGCGGGAGGGCGCCAAGCGAGCAGTACTTC. Translated, this gives CASSIITGTSGRAPSEQYF.